This T cell receptor beta chain comes out of a study of blood T cells in healthy people across ages. With a J-beta primer mix and a sample-barcoded 5' primer, a second PCR ran about 7 to 12 cycles. Any given sample supplied a minimum of 2.5 million CDR3-containing paired-end reads. TCRdb used MiXCR to reprocess the 5' RACE reads, holding one entry per CDR3 protein. The profile shows around 850,000 distinct CDR3 sequences, 30% to 45% of them singletons. J lost 4 bases, V lost 2 bases, and 11 bases had no gene match. The germline CDR1 and CDR2 sequences are SGHRS and YFSETQ. The CDR3 has 16 amino acids.

Input material: blood. The receptor was derived from a man between 18 and 29 years old in good health. The V and J genes are TRBV5-1 and TRBJ1-1; TRBD1 matches 7 bases. CDR3 bases: TGCGCCAGCAGCTTCACCTCCGAGGGGGCCCCCACTGAAGCTTTCTTT. This translates into CASSFTSEGAPTEAFF.